This TCR beta chain derives from a study of shared clonotypes between healthy human individuals. General study results and limits: Clonotypes which were not shared had lower generation probabilities than clonotypes that all four donors shared. The researchers took only blood, and tissue repertoires probably look different.

Details on this clone: Its antigen is currently unknown.

The study drew its donors from healthy HIV-negative adults without recent acute infections or vaccinations. Profiling relied on immunoSEQ multiplex PCR, and the TCRdb table lists in-frame clones only, not all of them. The sample includes 2.5 million or so clones, just over 90% of them seen just once. V lost 1 base, J lost 3 bases, and 8 bases lay in between. The germline V gene has CDR1 SGHNT and CDR2 YYREEE (reference sequence). There are 14 residues in the CDR3. This TCR came from a man aged 18 to 30 in good health. Material for sequencing was naive CD4+ T cells sorted from blood. Stated subset: CD45RA+ positively selected. The rearrangement links TRBV5-4 to TRBJ1-3; D is perhaps TRBD1 (5 bases). The CDR3 loop is CASSLRGVGNTIYF. The CDR3 region has the DNA TGTGCCAGCAGCTTGCGGGGGGTTGGAAACACCATATATTTT.